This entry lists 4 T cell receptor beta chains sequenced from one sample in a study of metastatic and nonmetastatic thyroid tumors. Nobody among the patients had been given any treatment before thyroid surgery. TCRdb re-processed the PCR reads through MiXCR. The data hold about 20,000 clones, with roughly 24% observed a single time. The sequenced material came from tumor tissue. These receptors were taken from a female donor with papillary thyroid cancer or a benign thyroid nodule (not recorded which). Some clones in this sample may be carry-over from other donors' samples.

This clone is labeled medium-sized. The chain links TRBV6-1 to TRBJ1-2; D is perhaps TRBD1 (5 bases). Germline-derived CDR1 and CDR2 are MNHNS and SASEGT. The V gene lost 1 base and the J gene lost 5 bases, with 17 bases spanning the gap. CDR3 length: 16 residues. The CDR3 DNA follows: TGTGCCAGCAGTGAAGGTGATTGGGTCCGGGGGTATGGCTACACCTTC. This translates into CASSEGDWVRGYGYTF.

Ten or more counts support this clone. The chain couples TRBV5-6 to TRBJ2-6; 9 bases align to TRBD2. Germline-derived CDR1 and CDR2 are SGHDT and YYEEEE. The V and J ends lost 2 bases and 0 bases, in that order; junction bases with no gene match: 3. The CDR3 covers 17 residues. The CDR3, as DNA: TGTGCCAGCAGCTTTGGACTAGCGACCTCTGGGGCCAACGTCCTGACTTTC. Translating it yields CASSFGLATSGANVLTF.

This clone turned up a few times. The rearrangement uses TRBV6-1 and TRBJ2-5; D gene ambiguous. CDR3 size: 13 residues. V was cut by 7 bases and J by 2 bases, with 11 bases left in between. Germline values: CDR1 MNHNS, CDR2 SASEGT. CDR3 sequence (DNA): TGTGCCAGCAAAATCAGCCTACAAGAGACCCAGTACTTC. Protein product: CASKISLQETQYF.

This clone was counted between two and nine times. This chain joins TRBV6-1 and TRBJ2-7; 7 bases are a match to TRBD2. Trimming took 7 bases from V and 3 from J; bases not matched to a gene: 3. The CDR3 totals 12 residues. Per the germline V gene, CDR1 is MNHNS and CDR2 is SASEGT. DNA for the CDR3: TGTGCCAGCATGGGGGACTACTACGAGCAGTACTTC. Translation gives CASMGDYYEQYF.